Following are 19 T cell receptor beta chains from one sample sequenced in a study of blood T cells in healthy people across ages. A second about 6 to 12 cycle PCR used barcoded and J-beta primers. TCRdb reprocessed the 5' RACE reads with MiXCR, giving one entry per CDR3 protein. This table has over a million distinct CDR3 sequences, about 42% appearing once. The specimen was blood. The receptors originated from a young woman in good health.

This clonotype appeared a few times. V gene TRBV7-2 combines with J gene TRBJ2-7, with D tentatively TRBD2 (5 bases). Per the germline V gene, CDR1 is SGHTA and CDR2 is FQGNSA. The V end lost 8 bases, the J end lost 0 bases, and 17 bases lay between the germline ends. This CDR3 is 15 amino acids long. CDR3 coding DNA: TGTGCCAGCCAGGATACGACGGGAAGCTCCTACGAGCAGTACTTC. It translates to CASQDTTGSSYEQYF.

This sequence joins TRBV20-1 and TRBJ1-2, with D possibly matching TRBD1 (6 bases). The length of the CDR3 is 15 residues. With 3 bases removed from V and 7 bases from J, the gap between germline ends came to 21 bases. Germline CDR1 is DFQATT and CDR2 is SNEGSKA (reference sequence). The CDR3 DNA reads as TGCAGTGCTAGCCCCCTGACAGGACTCTATGGTGGCTACACCTTC. Protein sequence: CSASPLTGLYGGYTF.

V usage is TRBV5-1 and J usage is TRBJ2-7; 9 positions match TRBD2. There are 16 residues in the CDR3. The germline gives CDR1 SGHRS, CDR2 YFSETQ. V shed 0 bases, J shed 2 bases, and the junction held 6 bases outside the gene matches. CDR3 residues: CASSLAPSGTTYEQYF. The CDR3 DNA reads TGCGCCAGCAGCTTGGCCCCTAGCGGGACCACCTACGAGCAGTACTTC.

To note about this clonotype: A read error may explain this, as a much larger clone is one base away. The chain recombines TRBV27 with TRBJ2-1; tentatively, D is TRBD2 (6 bases). The V end lost 6 bases, the J end lost 3 bases, and 12 bases lay between the germline ends. The CDR3 is 14 residues long. CDR1 and CDR2 from the germline V gene are MNHEY and SMNVEV (reference sequence). CDR3 sequence reads: CASRAGDFYNEQFF. The CDR3 DNA follows: TGTGCCAGCAGGGCTGGGGACTTCTACAATGAGCAGTTCTTC.

The chain combines TRBV7-2 with TRBJ1-6, with a tentative D call TRBD1 (5 bases). Per the germline V gene, CDR1 is SGHTA and CDR2 is FQGNSA. V dropped 5 bases and J dropped 2 bases, with 10 bases sitting between them. The CDR3 contains 15 residues. CDR3 DNA sequence: TGTGCCAGCAGCCCCGCAGGGCCCTATAATTCACCCCTCCACTTT. It codes for CASSPAGPYNSPLHF.

This clonotype was observed a few times. The J gene is TRBJ2-1, the V gene TRBV4-1; TRBD2 matches at 11 bases. Trimming took 3 bases from V and 4 from J; bases not matched to a gene: 11. CDR1 and CDR2 from the germline V gene are MGHRA and YSYEKL. The CDR3 runs to 18 residues. This CDR3 reads CASSQMTSGMARYNEQFF. The DNA for the CDR3 is TGCGCCAGCAGCCAGATGACTAGCGGGATGGCGAGATACAATGAGCAGTTCTTC.

This clonotype has a handful of counts. The rearrangement joins TRBV7-2 to TRBJ2-3; 12 positions match TRBD2. J was trimmed by 0 bases and V by 6 bases; bases with no gene match: 4. Germline V lookup: CDR1 SGHTA, CDR2 FQGNSA. This CDR3 is 16 amino acids long. CDR3: CASRLTSGGSTDTQYF. The CDR3 nucleotides are TGTGCCAGCAGGTTGACTAGCGGGGGCAGCACAGATACGCAGTATTTT.

This sequence joins TRBV12-3 or TRBV12-4 and TRBJ2-7; TRBD2 matches 11 bases. V was clipped by 3 bases and J by 5 bases; unmatched bases: 3. The CDR3 is 14 amino acids. The CDR3 spells CASSFVAGGNEQYF. The CDR3 coding sequence is TGTGCCAGCAGTTTTGTAGCGGGAGGGAACGAGCAGTACTTC.

The gene calls are TRBV4-3 and TRBJ1-2; no definite D call. The CDR3 is 15 amino acids. Germline V gene data show CDR1 as LGHNA and CDR2 as YSLEER. V dropped 0 bases and J dropped 4 bases, with 12 bases sitting between them. DNA for the CDR3: TGCGCCAGCAGCCAAGATGGGTTTCTTAGCTATGGCTACACCTTC. Residues: CASSQDGFLSYGYTF.

The V call is TRBV4-1, the J call TRBJ2-2; D is possibly TRBD1 (6 bases). There are 15 residues in the CDR3. Trimming removed 2 bases at V and 3 bases at J, with 10 bases between. Germline CDR1 and CDR2: MGHRA and YSYEKL. CDR3: CASSQRGTYTGELFF. The CDR3 nucleotides are TGCGCCAGCAGCCAAAGGGGGACATACACCGGGGAGCTGTTTTTT.

The V gene is TRBV9, the J gene TRBJ2-1; no reliable D call. Trimming took off 0 bases at V and 6 bases at J, with 13 bases between the two ends. Germline-derived CDR1 and CDR2 are SGDLS and YYNGEE. The CDR3 is made up of 15 amino acids. The CDR3 DNA is TGTGCCAGCAGCGTAGATCAGGACCCGTCCAATGAGCAGTTCTTC. It translates to CASSVDQDPSNEQFF.

This rearrangement joins TRBV28 to TRBJ2-5; the match to TRBD1 covers 7 bases. J was trimmed by 11 bases and V by 7 bases; bases with no gene match: 13. CDR3 size: 13 residues. Germline CDR1 and CDR2: MDHEN and SYDVKM. CDR3 bases: TGTGCCAGCACCGAAGACAGGGTTAATGAGCAGTACTTC. Its translation is CASTEDRVNEQYF.

The chain uses TRBV5-5 and TRBJ2-3; TRBD1 matches at 9 bases. Germline trimming cut 6 bases from V and 2 bases from J; bases unmatched to any gene: 10. Germline V gives CDR1 SGHKS, CDR2 YYEKEE (reference sequence). CDR3 length: 16 amino acids. The CDR3: CASNYWGQGVTDTQYF. The CDR3 region has the DNA TGTGCCAGCAACTATTGGGGACAGGGCGTCACAGATACGCAGTATTTT.

This sequence joins TRBV4-1 and TRBJ1-6; D possibly corresponds to TRBD1 (6 bases). CDR1 and CDR2 from the germline V gene are MGHRA and YSYEKL. The V end lost 4 bases, the J end lost 7 bases, and 11 bases lay between the germline ends. This CDR3 spans 14 amino acids. The CDR3 DNA follows: TGCGCCAGCAGCCCAGGGGTTTTGAATTCACCCCTCCACTTT. Translating it yields CASSPGVLNSPLHF.

Comments on this clonotype: A junction end diverges from the germline sequence, so it may reflect a read error. The chain links TRBV7-9 to TRBJ1-1; no clear D gene. CDR1 is SEHNR, CDR2 FQNEAQ, per germline (reference sequence). The CDR3 is made up of 12 amino acids. The CDR3 nucleotides read TGTGCCAGCACCCTGATGAACTCTGAAGCTTTCTTT. Encoded protein: CASTLMNSEAFF. The variable domain in full, with the rest retrieved from reference TRBV7-9 and TRBJ1-1, is DTGVSQNPRHKITKRGQNVTFRCDPISEHNRLYWYRQTLGQGPEFLTYFQNEAQLEKSRLLSDRFSAERPKGSFSTLEIQRTEQGDSAMYLCASTLMNSEAFFGQGTRLTVV.

The genes are TRBV20-1 and TRBJ2-3, with 14 bases identical to TRBD2. The trim removed 4 bases at V and 4 bases at J, leaving 7 bases unmatched. Per germline, CDR1 DFQATT and CDR2 SNEGSKA (reference sequence). The CDR3 contains 16 residues. CDR3 coding DNA: TGCAGTGCTACTGGGACTAGCGGGAGTATCGCAGATACGCAGTATTTT. Its protein is CSATGTSGSIADTQYF.

The chain links TRBV12-3 or TRBV12-4 to TRBJ2-3; possibly TRBD2 for D (5 bases). This CDR3 region has 15 residues. The germline V and J ends were trimmed by 7 bases and 0 bases, with 14 bases remaining between them. CDR3 region: CASILGLLSTDTQYF. Written as DNA, the CDR3 is TGTGCCAGCATCTTAGGACTCCTGAGCACAGATACGCAGTATTTT.

This clonotype was seen a handful of times. The CDR3 loop is CASSHGSYNEQFF. The CDR3 DNA reads TGTGCCAGCAGCCATGGCAGCTACAATGAGCAGTTCTTC. V usage is TRBV14 and J usage is TRBJ2-1; D is uncertain. The germline gives CDR1 SGHDN, CDR2 FVKESK. The CDR3 runs to 13 residues. V lost 3 bases, J lost 3 bases, and 6 bases lay in between.

This chain joins TRBV6-2 or TRBV6-3 and TRBJ2-7; 9 bases agree with TRBD1. With the DNA end fitting TRBJ2-5 better, the J assignment may be wrong. The CDR3 extends over 14 amino acids. Germline assignment: CDR1 MNHEY and CDR2 SVGEGT. CDR3 DNA: TGTGCCAGCAGACCCACAGGGGGCTTGGAGACCCAGTACTTC. Protein product: CASRPTGGLETQYF.